This is a list of T cell receptor beta chains from one sample in a study of T cell repertoires in cytomegalovirus infection. TCRdb re-derived calls from the reads in MiXCR, one entry per CDR3 protein. The sample lists around 550,000 distinct CDR3 sequences; more than 25% were seen once. The sequenced sample consisted of PBMCs. Receptors originate from a human donor in good health (CMV status not recorded). Some clones in this sample may be carry-over from other donors' samples. The CDR3 runs from the conserved cysteine through the conserved F or W. The D gene is left open where the match is weak. A clone size is listed for some rows: how often the clone was seen (once, few, many), or a class if it is expanded.

j_call: TRBJ2-1; clone_size: -; v_call: TRBV19; d_call: -; cdr3_aa: CASSMGTTGGRGEQFF; cdr3_nt: TGTGCCAGTAGTATGGGGACTACCGGGGGCCGGGGTGAGCAGTTCTTC
j_call: TRBJ2-2; clone_size: -; v_call: TRBV19; d_call: -; cdr3_aa: CASSIDGIGELFF; cdr3_nt: TGTGCCAGTAGTATTGACGGGATCGGGGAGCTGTTTTTT
j_call: TRBJ1-1; clone_size: few; v_call: TRBV11-2; d_call: -; cdr3_aa: CASSLLGTTEAFF; cdr3_nt: TGTGCCAGCAGCTTACTCGGAACAACTGAAGCTTTCTTT
j_call: TRBJ2-5; clone_size: -; v_call: TRBV25-1; d_call: -; cdr3_aa: CASSTGWETQYF; cdr3_nt: TGTGCCAGCAGTACAGGTTGGGAGACCCAGTACTTC
j_call: TRBJ1-4; clone_size: -; v_call: TRBV5-4; d_call: -; cdr3_aa: CASSPSPAGSNEKLFF; cdr3_nt: TGTGCCAGCAGCCCCAGTCCTGCAGGGTCTAATGAAAAACTGTTTTTT
j_call: TRBJ2-1; clone_size: many; v_call: TRBV24-1; d_call: TRBD2; cdr3_aa: CATSDSSGGPYNEQFF; cdr3_nt: TGTGCCACCAGTGATTCGTCGGGAGGGCCCTACAATGAGCAGTTCTTC
j_call: TRBJ2-1; clone_size: -; v_call: TRBV7-8; d_call: TRBD2; cdr3_aa: CASSPEGLVVEQFF; cdr3_nt: TGTGCCAGCAGCCCGGAGGGACTAGTGGTTGAGCAGTTCTTC
j_call: TRBJ2-1; clone_size: -; v_call: TRBV19; d_call: -; cdr3_aa: CASQRGSNNEQFF; cdr3_nt: TGTGCCAGCCAAAGGGGGTCGAACAATGAGCAGTTCTTC
j_call: TRBJ1-1; clone_size: -; v_call: TRBV6-1; d_call: -; cdr3_aa: CASSEDWGGTEAFF; cdr3_nt: TGTGCCAGCAGTGAAGATTGGGGGGGCACTGAAGCTTTCTTT
j_call: TRBJ2-2; clone_size: -; v_call: TRBV29-1; d_call: -; cdr3_aa: CSVEGAQGAGAGELFF; cdr3_nt: TGCAGCGTTGAAGGGGCGCAGGGTGCAGGGGCCGGGGAGCTGTTTTTT
j_call: TRBJ2-1; clone_size: many; v_call: TRBV11-2; d_call: -; cdr3_aa: CASSLAGSFGGEQFF; cdr3_nt: TGTGCCAGCAGCTTAGCGGGATCCTTCGGGGGTGAGCAGTTCTTC
j_call: TRBJ1-5; clone_size: -; v_call: TRBV6-5; d_call: -; cdr3_aa: CASSYSPGPSQPQHF; cdr3_nt: TGTGCCAGCAGTTACTCCCCGGGCCCGAGTCAGCCCCAGCATTTT
j_call: TRBJ1-1; clone_size: few; v_call: TRBV6-2/TRBV6-3; d_call: -; cdr3_aa: CASSTRVTEAFF; cdr3_nt: TGTGCCAGCAGTACCAGGGTGACTGAAGCTTTCTTT
j_call: TRBJ1-3; clone_size: many; v_call: TRBV7-8; d_call: TRBD1; cdr3_aa: CASSLAPRQGSGNTIYF; cdr3_nt: TGTGCCAGCAGCTTAGCCCCTAGACAGGGCTCTGGAAACACCATATATTTT
j_call: TRBJ1-5; clone_size: few; v_call: TRBV2; d_call: TRBD1; cdr3_aa: CASSPGQRVDQPQHF; cdr3_nt: TGTGCCAGCAGTCCGGGACAGCGAGTAGATCAGCCCCAGCATTTT
j_call: TRBJ2-1; clone_size: -; v_call: TRBV5-1; d_call: -; cdr3_aa: CASSLNGEQFF; cdr3_nt: TGCGCCAGCAGCTTGAACGGTGAGCAGTTCTTC
j_call: TRBJ2-5; clone_size: few; v_call: TRBV29-1; d_call: TRBD1; cdr3_aa: CSVGTGMSLGETQYF; cdr3_nt: TGCAGCGTTGGGACAGGGATGAGTCTTGGAGAGACCCAGTACTTC
j_call: TRBJ2-1; clone_size: -; v_call: TRBV10-3; d_call: TRBD2; cdr3_aa: CASRGASGSSYNEQFF; cdr3_nt: TGTGCCAGCCGTGGGGCTAGCGGGAGCTCCTACAATGAGCAGTTCTTC
j_call: TRBJ1-2; clone_size: few; v_call: TRBV6-2/TRBV6-3; d_call: -; cdr3_aa: CASSPTGTRGDYGYTF; cdr3_nt: TGTGCCAGCAGCCCCACGGGCACCCGAGGGGACTATGGCTACACCTTC